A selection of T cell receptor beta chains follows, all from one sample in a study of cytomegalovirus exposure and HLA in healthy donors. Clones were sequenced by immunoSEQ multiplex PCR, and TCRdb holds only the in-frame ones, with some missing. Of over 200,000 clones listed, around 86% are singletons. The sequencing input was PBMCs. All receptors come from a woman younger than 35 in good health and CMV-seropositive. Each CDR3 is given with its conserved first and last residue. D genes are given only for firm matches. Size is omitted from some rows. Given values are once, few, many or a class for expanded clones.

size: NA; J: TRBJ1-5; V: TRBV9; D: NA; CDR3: CASSVNTSPGQPQHF; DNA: TGTGCCAGCAGCGTAAATACATCCCCTGGTCAGCCCCAGCATTTT
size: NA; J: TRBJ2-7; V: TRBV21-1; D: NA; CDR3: CASSKTSGIYEQYF; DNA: TGTGCCAGCAGCAAAACTAGCGGGATCTACGAGCAGTACTTC
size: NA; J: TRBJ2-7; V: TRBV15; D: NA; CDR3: CATSKTLAGASSYEQYF; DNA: TGTGCCACCAGCAAAACCTTGGCGGGGGCAAGCTCCTACGAGCAGTACTTC
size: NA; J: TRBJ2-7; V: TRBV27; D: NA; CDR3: CASSPSGLYEQYF; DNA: TGTGCCAGCTCGCCAAGCGGACTATACGAGCAGTACTTC
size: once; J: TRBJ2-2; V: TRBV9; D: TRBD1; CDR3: CASRGTGGTGELFF; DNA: TGTGCCAGCAGGGGGACAGGGGGCACCGGGGAGCTGTTTTTT
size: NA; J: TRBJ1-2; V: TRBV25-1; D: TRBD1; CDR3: CASSVWDRANYGYTF; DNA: TGTGCCAGCAGTGTTTGGGACAGGGCTAACTATGGCTACACCTTC
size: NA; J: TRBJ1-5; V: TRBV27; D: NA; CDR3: CASSLLSGRGWQPQHF; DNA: TGTGCCAGCAGTTTGCTCTCGGGCAGGGGTTGGCAGCCCCAGCATTTT
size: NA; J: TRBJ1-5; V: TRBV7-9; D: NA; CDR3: CASSPDRYQPQHF; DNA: TGTGCCAGCAGCCCGGACAGATATCAGCCCCAGCATTTT
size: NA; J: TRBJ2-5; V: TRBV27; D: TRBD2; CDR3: CASSLYLGLAGQETQYF; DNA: TGTGCCAGCAGTTTATATCTGGGACTAGCGGGACAAGAGACCCAGTACTTC
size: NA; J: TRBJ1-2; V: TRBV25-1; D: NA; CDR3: CASSEGRRANYGYTF; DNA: TGTGCCAGCAGTGAAGGCCGTCGGGCTAACTATGGCTACACCTTC
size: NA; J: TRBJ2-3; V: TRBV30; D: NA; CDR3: CACDRRVESRTDTQYF; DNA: TGTGCCTGTGATCGGAGAGTGGAGTCCCGCACAGATACGCAGTATTTT
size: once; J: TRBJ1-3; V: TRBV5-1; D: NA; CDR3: CASSLSPGGGNTIYF; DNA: TGCGCCAGCAGCTTGTCGCCGGGGGGCGGAAACACCATATATTTT
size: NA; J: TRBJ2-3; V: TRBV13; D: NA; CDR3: CASSSLGDTQYF; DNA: TGTGCCAGCAGCTCCCTCGGAGATACGCAGTATTTT
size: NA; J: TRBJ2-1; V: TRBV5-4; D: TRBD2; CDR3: CASSLVPGLAGGDEQFF; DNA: TGTGCCAGCAGCTTGGTCCCGGGACTAGCGGGAGGGGATGAGCAGTTCTTC
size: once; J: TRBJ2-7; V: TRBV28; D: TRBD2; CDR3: CASSFLAGEGNEQYF; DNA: TGTGCCAGCAGTTTCCTAGCGGGAGAGGGAAACGAGCAGTACTTC
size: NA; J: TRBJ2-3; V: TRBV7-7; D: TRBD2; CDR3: CASSFRGRAIDTQYF; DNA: TGTGCTAGCAGCTTTCGTGGGAGGGCTATCGATACGCAGTATTTT
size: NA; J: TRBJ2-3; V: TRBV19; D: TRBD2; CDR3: CASPLTSGLTDTQYF; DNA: TGTGCCAGTCCCCTAACTAGCGGCCTCACAGATACGCAGTATTTT
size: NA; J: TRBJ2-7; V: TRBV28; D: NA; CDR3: CASTSMGAGRSYEQYF; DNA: TGTGCCAGCACCTCTATGGGTGCGGGAAGGTCCTACGAGCAGTACTTC
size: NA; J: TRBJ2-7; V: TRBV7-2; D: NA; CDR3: CASSLVSRTGEQYF; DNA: TGTGCCAGCAGCTTAGTGTCCCGAACCGGCGAGCAGTACTTC
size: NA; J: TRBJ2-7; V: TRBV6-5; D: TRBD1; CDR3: CASSPPGQGSVRQYF; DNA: TGTGCCAGCAGCCCCCCGGGACAGGGCTCGGTACGGCAGTACTTC
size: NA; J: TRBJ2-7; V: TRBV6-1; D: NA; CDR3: CASSEVASIYEQYF; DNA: TGTGCCAGCAGTGAAGTGGCCAGTATCTACGAGCAGTACTTC
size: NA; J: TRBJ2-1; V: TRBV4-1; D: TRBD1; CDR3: CASSQDRANEQFF; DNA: TGCGCCAGCAGCCAGGACAGGGCGAATGAGCAGTTCTTC
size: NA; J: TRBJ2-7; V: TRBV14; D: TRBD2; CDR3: CASSQVSLAGAYEQYF; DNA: TGTGCCAGCAGCCAAGTTTCACTAGCGGGAGCCTACGAGCAGTACTTC
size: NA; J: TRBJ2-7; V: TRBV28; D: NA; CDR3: CASSSQGNSYEQYF; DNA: TGTGCCAGCAGTTCCCAGGGGAACTCCTACGAGCAGTACTTC
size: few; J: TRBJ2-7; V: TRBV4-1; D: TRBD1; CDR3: CASSKRTGPYEQYF; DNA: TGCGCCAGCAGCAAACGGACAGGTCCCTACGAGCAGTACTTC
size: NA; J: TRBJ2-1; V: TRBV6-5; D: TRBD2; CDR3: CASSPGVAGVYEQFF; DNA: TGTGCCAGCAGTCCCGGTGTAGCGGGAGTGTATGAGCAGTTCTTC
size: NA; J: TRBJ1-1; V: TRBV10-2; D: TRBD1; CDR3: CASSVPGQGTTEAFF; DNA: TGCGCCAGCAGTGTCCCCGGACAGGGGACCACTGAAGCTTTCTTT
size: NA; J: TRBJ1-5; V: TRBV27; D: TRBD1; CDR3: CASSLMGQGSNQPQHF; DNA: TGTGCCAGCAGTTTAATGGGACAGGGGAGCAATCAGCCCCAGCATTTT
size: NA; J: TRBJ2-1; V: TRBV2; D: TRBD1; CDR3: CASSEYGTGDDNEQFF; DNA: TGTGCCAGCAGTGAATATGGGACAGGGGATGACAATGAGCAGTTCTTC
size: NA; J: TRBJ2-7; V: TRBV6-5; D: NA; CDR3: CASSPYRSTSYEQYF; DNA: TGTGCCAGCAGTCCTTACAGGAGTACCAGCTACGAGCAGTACTTC
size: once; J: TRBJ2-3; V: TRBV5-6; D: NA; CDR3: CASSFLVRVADTQYF; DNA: TGTGCCAGCAGCTTTTTAGTCAGGGTTGCAGATACGCAGTATTTT
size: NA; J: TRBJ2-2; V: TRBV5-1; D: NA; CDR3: CASSLPSGELFF; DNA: TGCGCCAGCAGCTTGCCTTCGGGGGAGCTGTTTTTT
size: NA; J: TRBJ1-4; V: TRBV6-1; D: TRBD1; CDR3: CASRGQGRANEKLFF; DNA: TGTGCCAGCAGGGGACAGGGGAGGGCTAATGAAAAACTGTTTTTT
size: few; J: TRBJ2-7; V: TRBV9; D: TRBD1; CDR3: CASSSQGGTGSAEQYF; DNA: TGTGCCAGCAGCTCCCAAGGTGGGACAGGGTCCGCCGAGCAGTACTTC
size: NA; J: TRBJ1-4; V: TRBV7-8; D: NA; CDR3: CASSLARVATNEKLFF; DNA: TGTGCCAGCAGCTTGGCTAGAGTTGCAACTAATGAAAAACTGTTTTTT
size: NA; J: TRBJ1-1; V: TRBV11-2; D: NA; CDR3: CASSLVIMREAFF; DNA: TGTGCCAGCAGCTTAGTAATTATGAGAGAAGCTTTCTTT
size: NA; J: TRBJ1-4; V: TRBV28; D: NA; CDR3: CASRGGGEKLFF; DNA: TGTGCCAGCAGAGGAGGCGGGGAAAAACTGTTTTTT